The rows below give T cell receptor beta chains drawn from one sample of a study of regulatory T cells in long-lasting Graves disease. TCRdb reprocessed the multiplex PCR reads via MiXCR and lists one record per CDR3 protein. The sample holds approximately 400,000 distinct CDR3 sequences, 20% to 30% seen once. Sequences were derived from peripheral blood mononuclear cells (PBMCs), sampled when the disease was refractory, from a patient treated with antithyroid drugs. Receptors were obtained from a female donor with Graves disease. Each CDR3 is given with its conserved first and last residue. D genes are given only for firm matches. Clone size is not always given. Where it is, it says once, few, many or a class for expanded clones.

TRBJ1-4,many,TRBV28,.,CASSQERGGGGEKLFF,TGTGCCAGCAGTCAAGAGAGAGGGGGTGGCGGTGAAAAACTGTTTTTT
TRBJ1-5,.,TRBV25-1,.,CASSEISEGSPPQPQHF,TGTGCCAGCAGTGAAATATCTGAGGGGTCGCCACCTCAGCCCCAGCATTTT
TRBJ2-5,many,TRBV18,.,CASSPNGQETQYF,TGTGCCAGCTCACCGAACGGACAAGAGACCCAGTACTTC
TRBJ2-4,.,TRBV20-1,TRBD2,CSAREGGTSGSKNIQYF,TGCAGTGCTAGAGAGGGCGGGACTAGCGGATCCAAAAACATTCAGTACTTC
TRBJ2-4,few,TRBV7-2,.,CASSLGASERSKNIQYF,TGTGCCAGCAGCTTAGGGGCTAGCGAGCGGAGTAAAAACATTCAGTACTTC
TRBJ2-7,few,TRBV25-1,.,CASSWGDYEQYF,TGTGCCAGCAGTTGGGGGGACTACGAGCAGTACTTC
TRBJ2-7,.,TRBV6-1,.,CASSPASGRAWEQYF,TGTGCCAGCAGCCCGGCCTCGGGCAGGGCTTGGGAGCAGTACTTC
TRBJ1-2,few,TRBV3-1,.,CASSQDSGTGYTF,TGTGCCAGCAGTCAGGATTCGGGGACTGGCTACACCTTC
TRBJ1-1,.,TRBV19,.,CASRTGGGRTVNTEAFF,TGTGCCAGTAGAACCGGCGGGGGGCGCACGGTGAACACTGAAGCTTTCTTT
TRBJ1-4,many,TRBV12-3/TRBV12-4,.,CASRGGTNEKLFF,TGTGCCAGCCGAGGGGGAACTAATGAAAAACTGTTTTTT
TRBJ1-2,few,TRBV7-2,.,CASSLVPGRDYGYTF,TGTGCCAGCAGCTTAGTTCCTGGCAGGGACTATGGCTACACCTTC
TRBJ1-1,.,TRBV7-2,TRBD1,CATEKGQQILNTEAFF,TGTGCCACTGAGAAGGGACAGCAAATTTTGAACACTGAAGCTTTCTTT
TRBJ2-7,few,TRBV10-3,TRBD2,CAIRLTGRDYEQYF,TGTGCCATCAGGCTAACGGGGAGGGACTACGAGCAGTACTTC
TRBJ1-6,few,TRBV6-2/TRBV6-3,.,CASSYSRGNNSPLHF,TGTGCCAGCAGTTACTCAAGGGGGAATAATTCACCCCTCCACTTT
TRBJ1-2,once,TRBV7-2,.,CASSVIRGSDGYTF,TGTGCCAGCAGCGTCATCAGGGGATCTGATGGCTACACCTTC
TRBJ1-3,once,TRBV12-5,.,CASGLNTQAGNTIYF,TGTGCTAGTGGTTTGAACACGCAGGCGGGAAACACCATATATTTT
TRBJ1-1,.,TRBV11-1,.,CASSSQLMNTEAFF,TGTGCCAGCAGCTCACAATTGATGAACACTGAAGCTTTCTTT
TRBJ2-5,.,TRBV6-5,.,CASSYPTAPGETQYF,TGTGCCAGCAGTTACCCGACAGCCCCGGGGGAGACCCAGTACTTC
TRBJ2-7,.,TRBV18,TRBD2,CASSPTSGPYEQYF,TGTGCCAGCTCACCGACTAGCGGGCCGTACGAGCAGTACTTC
TRBJ1-1,many,TRBV12-3/TRBV12-4,TRBD1,CASRERTGGYTEAFF,TGTGCCAGCAGAGAGAGGACAGGAGGCTACACTGAAGCTTTCTTT
TRBJ2-5,.,TRBV2,TRBD2,CASSGTSGVGGTQYF,TGTGCCAGCAGTGGGACCAGCGGGGTCGGAGGGACCCAGTACTTC
TRBJ1-1,.,TRBV18,.,CASSPGFSNTEAFF,TGTGCCAGCTCACCTGGTTTTTCGAACACTGAAGCTTTCTTT